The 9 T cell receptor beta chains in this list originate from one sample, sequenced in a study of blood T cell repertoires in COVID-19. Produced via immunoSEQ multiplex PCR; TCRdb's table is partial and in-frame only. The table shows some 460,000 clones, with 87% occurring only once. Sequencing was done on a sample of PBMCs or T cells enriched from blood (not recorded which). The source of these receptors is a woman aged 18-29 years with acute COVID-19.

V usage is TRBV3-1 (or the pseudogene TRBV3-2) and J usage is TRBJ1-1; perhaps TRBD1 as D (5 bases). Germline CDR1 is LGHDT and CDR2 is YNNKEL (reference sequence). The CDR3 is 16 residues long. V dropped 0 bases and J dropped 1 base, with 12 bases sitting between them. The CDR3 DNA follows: TGTGCCAGCAGCCAAGAATGGGGCAGGGAGAACACTGAAGCTTTCTTT. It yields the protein CASSQEWGRENTEAFF.

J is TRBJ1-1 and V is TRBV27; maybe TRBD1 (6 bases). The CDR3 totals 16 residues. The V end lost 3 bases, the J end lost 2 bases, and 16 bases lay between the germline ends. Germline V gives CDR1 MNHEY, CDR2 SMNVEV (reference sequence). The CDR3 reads CASSFRGGASNTEAFF. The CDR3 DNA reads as TGTGCCAGCAGTTTTCGGGGGGGCGCATCCAACACTGAAGCTTTCTTT.

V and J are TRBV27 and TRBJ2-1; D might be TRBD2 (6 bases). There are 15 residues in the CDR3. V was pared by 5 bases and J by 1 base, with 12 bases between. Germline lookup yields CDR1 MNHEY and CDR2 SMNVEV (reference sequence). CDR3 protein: CASSPSSGSYNEQFF. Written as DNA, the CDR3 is TGTGCCAGCAGTCCCTCGAGCGGGTCCTACAATGAGCAGTTCTTC.

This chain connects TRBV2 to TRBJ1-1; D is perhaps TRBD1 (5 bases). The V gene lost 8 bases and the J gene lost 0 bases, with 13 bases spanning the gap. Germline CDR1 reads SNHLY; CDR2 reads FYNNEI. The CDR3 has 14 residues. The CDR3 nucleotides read TGTGCCAGCCGGGAGGGGAGTCTGAACACTGAAGCTTTCTTT. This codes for CASREGSLNTEAFF.

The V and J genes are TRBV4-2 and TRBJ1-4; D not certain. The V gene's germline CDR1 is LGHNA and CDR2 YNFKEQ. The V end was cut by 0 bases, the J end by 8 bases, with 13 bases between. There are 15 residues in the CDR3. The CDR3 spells CASSQEPVKSEKLFF. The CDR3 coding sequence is TGTGCCAGCAGCCAAGAACCGGTCAAGTCGGAAAAACTGTTTTTT.

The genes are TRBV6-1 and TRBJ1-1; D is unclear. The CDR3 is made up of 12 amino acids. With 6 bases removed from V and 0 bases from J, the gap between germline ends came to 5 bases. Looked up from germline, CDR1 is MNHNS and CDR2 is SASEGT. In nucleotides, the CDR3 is TGTGCCAGCAGGGAGTTGAACACTGAAGCTTTCTTT. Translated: CASRELNTEAFF.

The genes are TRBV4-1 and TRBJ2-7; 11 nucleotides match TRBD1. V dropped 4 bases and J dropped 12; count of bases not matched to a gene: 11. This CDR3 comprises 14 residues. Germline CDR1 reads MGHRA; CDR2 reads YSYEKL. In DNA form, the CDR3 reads TGCGCCAGCAGCCTCGGACAGGGGGCGGATCTGCGGTACTTC. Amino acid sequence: CASSLGQGADLRYF.

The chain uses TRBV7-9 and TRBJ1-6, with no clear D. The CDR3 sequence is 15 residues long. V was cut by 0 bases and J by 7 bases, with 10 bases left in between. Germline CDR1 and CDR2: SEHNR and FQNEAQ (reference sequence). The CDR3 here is CASSLAPVANSPLHF. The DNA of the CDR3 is TGTGCCAGCAGCTTAGCTCCGGTAGCGAATTCACCCCTCCACTTT.

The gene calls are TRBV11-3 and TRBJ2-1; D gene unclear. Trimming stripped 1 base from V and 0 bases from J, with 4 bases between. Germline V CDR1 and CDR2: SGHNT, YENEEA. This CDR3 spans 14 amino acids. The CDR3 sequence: CASSLAGSYNEQFF. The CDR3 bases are TGTGCCAGCAGCTTAGCGGGCTCCTACAATGAGCAGTTCTTC.